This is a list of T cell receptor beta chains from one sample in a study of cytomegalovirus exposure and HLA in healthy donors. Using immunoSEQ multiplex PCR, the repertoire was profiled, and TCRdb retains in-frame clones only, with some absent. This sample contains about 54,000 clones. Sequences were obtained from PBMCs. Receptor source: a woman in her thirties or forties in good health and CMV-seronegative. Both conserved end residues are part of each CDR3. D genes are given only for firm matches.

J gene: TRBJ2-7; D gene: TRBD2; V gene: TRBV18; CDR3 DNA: TGTGCCAGCTCACCTAGCGGGGGGACCTACGAGCAGTACTTC; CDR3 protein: CASSPSGGTYEQYF
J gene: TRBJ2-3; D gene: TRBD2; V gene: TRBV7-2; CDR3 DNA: TGTGCCAGCAGCTCCTCCGGGACTAGCGGGGTAGATACGCAGTATTTT; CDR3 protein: CASSSSGTSGVDTQYF
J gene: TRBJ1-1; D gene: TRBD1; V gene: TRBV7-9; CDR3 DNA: TGTGCCAGCAGCTTAGATCCGGGACAGGGTGAAGCTTTCTTT; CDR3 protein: CASSLDPGQGEAFF
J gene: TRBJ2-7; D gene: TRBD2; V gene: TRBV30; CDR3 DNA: TGTGCCTGGAGAGAGCGGGGGGCGGCCTACGAGCAGTACTTC; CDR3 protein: CAWRERGAAYEQYF
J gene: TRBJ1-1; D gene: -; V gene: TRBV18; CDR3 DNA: TGTGCCAGCTCGGGGGCGAACACTGAAGCTTTCTTT; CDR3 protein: CASSGANTEAFF
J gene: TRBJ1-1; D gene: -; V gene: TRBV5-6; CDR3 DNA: TGTGCCAGCAGCTGGGGACAGAACACTGAAGCTTTCTTT; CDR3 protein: CASSWGQNTEAFF
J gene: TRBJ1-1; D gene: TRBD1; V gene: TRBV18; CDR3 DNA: TGTGCCAGCTCACCGTCAACAGGGGGTTCGGACACTGAAGCTTTCTTT; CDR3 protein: CASSPSTGGSDTEAFF
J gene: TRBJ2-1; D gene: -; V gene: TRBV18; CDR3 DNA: TGTGCCAGCTCACCACCTGAAGGGGCATACAATGAGCAGTTCTTC; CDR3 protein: CASSPPEGAYNEQFF
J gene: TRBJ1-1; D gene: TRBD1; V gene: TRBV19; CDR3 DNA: TGTGCCAGTACCTCCGGACAGGGCTGGGCTGAAGCTTTCTTT; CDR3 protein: CASTSGQGWAEAFF
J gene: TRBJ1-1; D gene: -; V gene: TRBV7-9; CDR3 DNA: TGTGCCAGCCTTTTGAACACTGAAGCTTTCTTT; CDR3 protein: CASLLNTEAFF
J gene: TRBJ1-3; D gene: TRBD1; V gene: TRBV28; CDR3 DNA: TGTGCCAGCAGTTTGGACGGACAGGCCTCTGGAAACACCATATATTTT; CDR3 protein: CASSLDGQASGNTIYF
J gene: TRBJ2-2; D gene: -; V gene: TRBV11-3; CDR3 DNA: TGTGCCAGCAGCTCCGGCAACCCTAGCTGGGGAACCGGGGAGCTGTTTTTT; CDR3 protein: CASSSGNPSWGTGELFF
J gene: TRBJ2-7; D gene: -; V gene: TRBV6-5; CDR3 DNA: TGTGCCAGCAGTTCGACGCGGGCCTACGAGCAGTACTTC; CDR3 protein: CASSSTRAYEQYF
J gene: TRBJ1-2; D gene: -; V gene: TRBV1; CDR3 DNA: TGCACCAGCAGCCAAGATCCGACAGTTGGCTACACCTTC; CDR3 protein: CTSSQDPTVGYTF
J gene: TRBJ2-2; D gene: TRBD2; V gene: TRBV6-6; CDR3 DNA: TGTGCCAGCAGTCGGACTAGCGGGAACACCGGGGAGCTGTTTTTT; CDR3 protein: CASSRTSGNTGELFF
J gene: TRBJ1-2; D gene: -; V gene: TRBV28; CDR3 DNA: TGTGCCAGCAGTTTGCAGGGGATAGCTACGATCTATGGCTACACCTTC; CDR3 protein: CASSLQGIATIYGYTF
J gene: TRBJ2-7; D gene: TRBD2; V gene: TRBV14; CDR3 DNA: TGTGCCAGCAGCCAAGAGGGAAAACTAGCGGGAGTAAAAATAAGCAACGAGCAGTACTTC; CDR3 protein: CASSQEGKLAGVKISNEQYF
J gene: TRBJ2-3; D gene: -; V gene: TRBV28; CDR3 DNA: TGTGCCAGCAGTTCCCCTGGAGGGGGGGTCACAGATACGCAGTATTTT; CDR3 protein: CASSSPGGGVTDTQYF
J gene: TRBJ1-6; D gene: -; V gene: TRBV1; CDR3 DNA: TGCACCAGCAGCCAAGATTCGGGGTCCGGTAATTCACCCCTCCACTTT; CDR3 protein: CTSSQDSGSGNSPLHF
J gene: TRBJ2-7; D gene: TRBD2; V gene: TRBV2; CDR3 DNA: TGTGCCAGTATGGGACTAGCGGCCTACGAGCAGTACTTC; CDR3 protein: CASMGLAAYEQYF
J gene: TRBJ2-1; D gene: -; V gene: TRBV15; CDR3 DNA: TGTGCCACCAGCATGGGGACTTTCAATGAGCAGTTCTTC; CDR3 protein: CATSMGTFNEQFF
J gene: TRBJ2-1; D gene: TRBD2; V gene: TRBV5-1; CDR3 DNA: TGCGCCAGCAGCGATCTAGCGGGGGCAATTAATGAGCAGTTCTTC; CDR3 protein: CASSDLAGAINEQFF
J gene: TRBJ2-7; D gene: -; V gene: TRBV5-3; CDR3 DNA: TGTGCCAGCAGCTTATGGGAGAGCCCCTACGAGCAGTACTTC; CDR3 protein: CASSLWESPYEQYF
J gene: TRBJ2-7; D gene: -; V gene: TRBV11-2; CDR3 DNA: TGTGCCAGCAGCTTAGGAACCACTAGCATCGAGCAGTACTTC; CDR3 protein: CASSLGTTSIEQYF
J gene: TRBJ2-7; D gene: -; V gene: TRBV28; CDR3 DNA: TGTGCCAGCAGTTTTGGGGACTTCCAGACCTACGAGCAGTACTTC; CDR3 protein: CASSFGDFQTYEQYF
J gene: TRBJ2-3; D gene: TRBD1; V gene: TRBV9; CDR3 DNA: TGTGCCAGCAGCGTAGGAGGGGACAGGGCCACAGATACGCAGTATTTT; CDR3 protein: CASSVGGDRATDTQYF
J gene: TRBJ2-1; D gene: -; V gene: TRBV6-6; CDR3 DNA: TGTGCGAGTGGAGGCTTAAACAATGAGCAGTTCTTC; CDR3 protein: CASGGLNNEQFF
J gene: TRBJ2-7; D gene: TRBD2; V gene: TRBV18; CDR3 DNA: TGTGCCAGCTCACCGACTATGGGACTAGCGCGCGAGCAGTACTTC; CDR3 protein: CASSPTMGLAREQYF
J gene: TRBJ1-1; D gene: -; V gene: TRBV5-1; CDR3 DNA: TGCGCCAGCAGTTTAGAGGGCGGCACTGAAGCTTTCTTT; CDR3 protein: CASSLEGGTEAFF
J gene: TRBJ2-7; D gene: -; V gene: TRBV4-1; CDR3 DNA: TGCGCCAGCAGCCGCGACAGACCGTACGAGCAGTACTTC; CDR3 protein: CASSRDRPYEQYF
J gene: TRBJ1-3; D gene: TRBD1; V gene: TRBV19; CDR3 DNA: TGTGCCAGTAGGACAGGGGACTCTGGAAACACCATATATTTT; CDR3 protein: CASRTGDSGNTIYF
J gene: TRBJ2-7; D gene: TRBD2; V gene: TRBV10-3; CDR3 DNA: TGTGCCATCAGCAGAAACAACCTAGCGGGGGACTACGAGCAGTACTTC; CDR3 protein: CAISRNNLAGDYEQYF